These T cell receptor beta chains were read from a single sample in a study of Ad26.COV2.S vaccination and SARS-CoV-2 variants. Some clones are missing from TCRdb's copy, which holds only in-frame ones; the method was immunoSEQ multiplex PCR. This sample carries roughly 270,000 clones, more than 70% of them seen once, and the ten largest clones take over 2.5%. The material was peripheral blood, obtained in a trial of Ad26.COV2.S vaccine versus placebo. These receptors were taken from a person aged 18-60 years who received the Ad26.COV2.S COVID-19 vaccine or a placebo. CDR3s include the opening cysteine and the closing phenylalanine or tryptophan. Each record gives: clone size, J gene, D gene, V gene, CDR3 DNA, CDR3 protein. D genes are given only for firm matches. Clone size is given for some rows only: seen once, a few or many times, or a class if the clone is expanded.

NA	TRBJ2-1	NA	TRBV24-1	TGTGCCACCAGTGACCCCCGGACGGAGAAGTTCTTC	CATSDPRTEKFF
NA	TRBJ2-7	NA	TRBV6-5	TGTGCCAGCAGTTACTCGAAAAACGGCGACTACGAGCAGTACTTC	CASSYSKNGDYEQYF
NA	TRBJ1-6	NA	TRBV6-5	TGTGCCAGCAGTTACGACCGGGGCCTGGGGAATTCACCCCTCCACTTT	CASSYDRGLGNSPLHF
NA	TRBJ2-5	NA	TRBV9	TGTGCCAGCAGCGTAGCCGTAGGGACCAGAGAGACCCAGTACTTC	CASSVAVGTRETQYF
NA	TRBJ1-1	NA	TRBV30	TGTGCCTGGAGTGTAGTAAGTATCACTGAAGCTTTCTTT	CAWSVVSITEAFF
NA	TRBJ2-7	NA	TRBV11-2	TGTGCCAGCAGCCCCTGGGAGGCCCGCGAGCAGTACTTC	CASSPWEAREQYF
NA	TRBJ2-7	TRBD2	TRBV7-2	TGTGCCAGCAGCTTAGCTGGGGGGGAGAACTACGACTACGAGCAGTACTTC	CASSLAGGENYDYEQYF
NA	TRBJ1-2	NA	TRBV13	TGTGCCAGCAGCTTAGGAGGATCTACTAACTATGGCTACACCTTC	CASSLGGSTNYGYTF
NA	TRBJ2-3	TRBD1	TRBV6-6	TGTGCCAGCAGTCCCTTAGGGGACAGGGGGGCGAGAGATACGCAGTATTTT	CASSPLGDRGARDTQYF
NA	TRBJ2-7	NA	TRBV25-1	TGTGCCAGCAGTAGAAGGGGAGGCCCCTACGAGCAGTACTTC	CASSRRGGPYEQYF
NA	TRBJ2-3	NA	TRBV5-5	TGTGCCAGCAGCTTGCGGCAGACTAGCACAGATACGCAGTATTTT	CASSLRQTSTDTQYF
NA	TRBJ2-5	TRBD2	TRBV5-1	TGCGCCAGCAGCTCCTCGGGGGGGCCAGCCCAAGAGACCCAGTACTTC	CASSSSGGPAQETQYF
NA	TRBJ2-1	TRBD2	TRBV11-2	TGTGCCAGCAGCTTATTGAGCGGGAGTGGGGTGGGGCAGTTCTTC	CASSLLSGSGVGQFF
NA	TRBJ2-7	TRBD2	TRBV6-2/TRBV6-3	TGTGCCAGCAGCCCACTAGCGGTGCCCTACGAGCAGTACTTC	CASSPLAVPYEQYF
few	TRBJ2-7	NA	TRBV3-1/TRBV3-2	TGTGCCAGCAGCCACGGGTCGCCCCTCTACGAGCAGTACTTC	CASSHGSPLYEQYF
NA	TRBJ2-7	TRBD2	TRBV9	TGTGCCAGCAGCGGGGGACTAGCGGAATACGAGCAGTACTTC	CASSGGLAEYEQYF
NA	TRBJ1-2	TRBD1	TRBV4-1	TGCGCCAGCAGTCAGTTTTTGGGACAGGGAAAGAACTATGGCTACACCTTC	CASSQFLGQGKNYGYTF
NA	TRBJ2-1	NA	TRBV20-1	TGCAGTGCTAGTAGTTCACGGGGGTATTCCTACAATGAGCAGTTCTTC	CSASSSRGYSYNEQFF
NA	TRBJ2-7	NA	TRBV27	TGTGCCAGCAGTCTACAGGGAGGGATTGGCTACGAGCAGTACTTC	CASSLQGGIGYEQYF
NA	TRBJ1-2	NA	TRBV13	TGTGCCAGCAGCTTCGATCGGACATATGGCTACACCTTC	CASSFDRTYGYTF
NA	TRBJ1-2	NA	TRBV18	TGTGCCAGCTCACCACCGCAGGGAAGGTCGAGTGGCTACACCTTC	CASSPPQGRSSGYTF
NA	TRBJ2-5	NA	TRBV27	TGTGCCAGCAGTTTTGCGGGGGACAGGCAAGAGACCCAGTACTTC	CASSFAGDRQETQYF
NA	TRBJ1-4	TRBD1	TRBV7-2	TGTGCCAGCAGCTGGGACAGGGGATCTGAAAAACTGTTTTTT	CASSWDRGSEKLFF
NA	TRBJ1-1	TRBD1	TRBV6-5	TGTGCCAGCACCCTCACAGGGGCGACTGAAGCTTTCTTT	CASTLTGATEAFF
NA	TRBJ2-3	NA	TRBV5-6	TGTGCCAGCAGTTCGGATCCAGAGCTAGGCACAGATACGCAGTATTTT	CASSSDPELGTDTQYF
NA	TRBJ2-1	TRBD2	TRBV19	TGTGCCAGTAGTATTCCTAGCGGGAGTCGGAATGAGCAGTTCTTC	CASSIPSGSRNEQFF
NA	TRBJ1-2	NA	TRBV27	TGTGCCAGCAGTTTAAGGAGGACAGTCTATGGCTACACCTTC	CASSLRRTVYGYTF
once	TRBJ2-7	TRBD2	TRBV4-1	TGCGCCAGCAGCCAAGGACTAGCGGGGGGAACGGTTTCCTACGAGCAGTACTTC	CASSQGLAGGTVSYEQYF
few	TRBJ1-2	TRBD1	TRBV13	TGTGCCAGCAGCCCGCTCTTGGGACAGGGAACACCAACTAACTATGGCTACACCTTC	CASSPLLGQGTPTNYGYTF
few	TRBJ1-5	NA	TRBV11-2	TGTGCCAGCAGCTTAGGGTCTGGCGGAGGTCAGCCCCAGCATTTT	CASSLGSGGGQPQHF
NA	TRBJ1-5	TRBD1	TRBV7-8	TGTGCCAGCAGTCGACAGGGCTATCAGCCCCAGCATTTT	CASSRQGYQPQHF
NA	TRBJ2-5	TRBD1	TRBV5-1	TGCGCCAGCAGCTTGGTAGGGGTGCAGGGGGCAGGAGAGACCCAGTACTTC	CASSLVGVQGAGETQYF
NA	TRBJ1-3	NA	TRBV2	TGTGCCAGCAGTGAAGAGGGCGCGGCTGGAAACACCATATATTTT	CASSEEGAAGNTIYF
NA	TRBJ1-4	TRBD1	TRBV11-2	TGTGCCAGCAGATACGACAGGGCTGGGGAAAAACTGTTTTTT	CASRYDRAGEKLFF
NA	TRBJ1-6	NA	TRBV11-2	TGTGCCAGCAGCCTCACCGGACGCGGGGTTAATTCACCCCTCCACTTT	CASSLTGRGVNSPLHF
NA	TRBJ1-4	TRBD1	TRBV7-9	TGTGCCAGCAGCCTCTCAGGGGGGGATGAAAAACTGTTTTTT	CASSLSGGDEKLFF
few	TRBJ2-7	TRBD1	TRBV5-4	TGTGCCAGCAGCTCTCGACAGGGTCCTGGCGAGCAGTACTTC	CASSSRQGPGEQYF
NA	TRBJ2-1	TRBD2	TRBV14	TGTGCCAGCAGCCTCCCAGGGACTAGCGGCTACAATGAGCAGTTCTTC	CASSLPGTSGYNEQFF
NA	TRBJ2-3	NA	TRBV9	TGTGCCAGCAGCCCGAGGGCTGAAGATACGCAGTATTTT	CASSPRAEDTQYF
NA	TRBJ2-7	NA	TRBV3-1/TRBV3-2	TGTGCCAGCAGCCACCTAGCGAACGAGCAGTACTTC	CASSHLANEQYF
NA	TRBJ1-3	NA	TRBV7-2	TGTGCCAGCAGCTTTAGTGTAGGAAACACCATATATTTT	CASSFSVGNTIYF
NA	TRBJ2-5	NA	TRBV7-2	TGTGCCAGCAGCTTAGGGTCCGTCGGAGCGGGTGAGACCCAGTACTTC	CASSLGSVGAGETQYF
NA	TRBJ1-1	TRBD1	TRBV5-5	TGTGCCAGCAGCAAATATTGGGGGACAGGGGGCCTTGGCACTGAAGCTTTCTTT	CASSKYWGTGGLGTEAFF
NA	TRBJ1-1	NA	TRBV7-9	TGTGCCAGCAGCCCCGTACCCCCTGAAGCTTTCTTT	CASSPVPPEAFF
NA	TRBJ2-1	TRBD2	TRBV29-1	TGCAGCTCCGGGCTAGCGGGGGATCTCTACAATGAGCAGTTCTTC	CSSGLAGDLYNEQFF
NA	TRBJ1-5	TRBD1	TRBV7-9	TGTGCCAGCAGCTTCGGGCTACAGGGGGAGGATCAGCCCCAGCATTTT	CASSFGLQGEDQPQHF
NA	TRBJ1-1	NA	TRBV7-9	TGTGCCAGCAGCTTAGTGGGCAGGGGTAACCCTGAAGCTTTCTTT	CASSLVGRGNPEAFF
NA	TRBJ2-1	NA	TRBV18	TGTGCCAGCTCACCACCGACTTACAATGAGCAGTTCTTC	CASSPPTYNEQFF
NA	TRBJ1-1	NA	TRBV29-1	TGCAGCGTTGACAGGGATCCCGGGAACACTGAAGCTTTCTTT	CSVDRDPGNTEAFF
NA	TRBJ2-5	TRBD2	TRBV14	TGTGCCAGCAGCTCCCGACTAGCGATACAAGAGACCCAGTACTTC	CASSSRLAIQETQYF
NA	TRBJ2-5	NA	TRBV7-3	TGTGCCAGCAGCTTAACCTACCAAGAGACCCAGTACTTC	CASSLTYQETQYF
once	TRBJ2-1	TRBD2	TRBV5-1	TGCGCCAGCAGCCTGGGGCTAGCGGGAGGACCTGGTTCCTACAATGAGCAGTTCTTC	CASSLGLAGGPGSYNEQFF
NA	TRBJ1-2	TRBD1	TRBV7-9	TGTGCCAGCACCGCGTGGGGTCAGGGGGATTATGGCTACACCTTC	CASTAWGQGDYGYTF
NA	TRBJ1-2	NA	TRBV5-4	TGTGCCAGCAGCTTGGTCCGGACACCCTATGGCTACACCTTC	CASSLVRTPYGYTF